This T cell receptor beta chain was recorded in a study of cytomegalovirus exposure and HLA in healthy donors. Study-level results: A list of 150 to 200 TCR beta chains associated with cytomegalovirus was given.

Researchers ran the PCR with 60 Vbeta and 13 Jbeta primers. The method was immunoSEQ multiplex PCR; TCRdb's version includes in-frame clones alone and lacks a portion of them. The sample lists roughly 69,000 clones; 76% were seen once. Germline CDR1 SSHAT, CDR2 FNYEAQ (reference sequence). Germline trimming cut 1 base from V and 3 bases from J; bases unmatched to any gene: 2. CDR3 size: 15 residues. Turning to this clone: Its antigen remains unknown.

The receptor comes from a man in his late teens or twenties in good health and CMV-seronegative. Specimen: PBMCs. This chain links TRBV7-7 with TRBJ2-2, with 7 positions matching TRBD2. CDR3 DNA: TGTGCCAGCAGCTTAGGGACTAGGGACACCGGGGAGCTGTTTTTT. This codes for CASSLGTRDTGELFF.